This is a list of T cell receptor beta chains from one sample in a study of human CD4 T cells and Enterobacteriaceae. Only in-frame clones appear in the TCRdb table, and some are missing; sequencing was by immunoSEQ multiplex PCR. The sample records some 30,000 clones, 70% to 85% being singletons. The sample was memory CD4+ T cells from blood. All receptors derive from a human donor in good health. Each CDR3 is given with its conserved first and last residue. The D gene is left open where the match is weak. Size is stated for part of the rows, as once, few or many counts, or as a class when the clone is expanded.

12	-	TRBV29-1	-	TRBJ1-1	TGCAGCGTTAACCAGCAGAACACTGAAGCTTTCTTT	CSVNQQNTEAFF
13	-	TRBV7-2	-	TRBJ2-7	TGTGCCAGCAGCTTAGCGGGAGTAGGCGAGCAGTACTTC	CASSLAGVGEQYF
12	-	TRBV6-4	-	TRBJ2-5	TGTGCCAGCACTAGGAGGGGAGAGACCCAGTACTTC	CASTRRGETQYF
13	-	TRBV30	TRBD1	TRBJ2-7	TGTGCCTTCCGGGACAGGGGAACCTACGAGCAGTACTTC	CAFRDRGTYEQYF
16	-	TRBV18	TRBD1	TRBJ2-7	TGTGCCAGCTCACCAAGGGGGGGACAGGGGGCCGGCGAGCAGTACTTC	CASSPRGGQGAGEQYF
13	once	TRBV6-6	-	TRBJ1-4	TGTGCCAGCAAGGCGGCACTGATGGAAAAACTGTTTTTT	CASKAALMEKLFF
14	once	TRBV7-3	-	TRBJ2-5	TGTGCCAGCAGCTTACACCAGGGCCAAGAGACCCAGTACTTC	CASSLHQGQETQYF
15	-	TRBV7-3	TRBD1	TRBJ2-2	TGTGCCAGCAGCTTAGAACAGGGGGTCACCGGGGAGCTGTTTTTT	CASSLEQGVTGELFF
15	-	TRBV6-5	-	TRBJ2-2	TGTGCCAGCAGTTACGGGGGAGGGAACACCGGGGAGCTGTTTTTT	CASSYGGGNTGELFF
14	-	TRBV4-1	-	TRBJ1-2	TGCGCCAGCAGCCAAGATCGGCGGGCCTATGGCTACACCTTC	CASSQDRRAYGYTF
13	-	TRBV7-2	-	TRBJ2-1	TGTGCCAGCAGCGTAGGATACGGGGATGAGCAGTTCTTC	CASSVGYGDEQFF
18	-	TRBV7-8	-	TRBJ2-3	TGTGCCAGCAGCTGGGCCGCGGGCCACCTCCCTGGCACAGATACGCAGTATTTT	CASSWAAGHLPGTDTQYF
14	-	TRBV11-2	-	TRBJ1-1	TGTGCCAGCAGCCCGCACACCATGAACACTGAAGCTTTCTTT	CASSPHTMNTEAFF
15	-	TRBV6-5	-	TRBJ2-7	TGTGCCAGCAGTTACTCTTTCCAGGAGTCCTACGAGCAGTACTTC	CASSYSFQESYEQYF
11	once	TRBV6-1	-	TRBJ1-5	TGTGCCAGTAGAGGGGCGTTGACCCAGCATTTT	CASRGALTQHF
13	-	TRBV7-3	-	TRBJ2-2	TGTGCCAGCAGCTTAGGAGGGACCGGGGAGCTGTTTTTT	CASSLGGTGELFF
18	-	TRBV4-2	-	TRBJ1-2	TGTGCCAGCAGCCAAGATCGGAGCGGGGGACGGGGAGACTATGGCTACACCTTC	CASSQDRSGGRGDYGYTF
14	few	TRBV6-6	-	TRBJ2-7	TGTGCCAGCACCTTAGAGGGAACTCGGGACGAGCAGTACTTC	CASTLEGTRDEQYF
14	-	TRBV11-2	TRBD2	TRBJ2-7	TGTGCCAGCAGCTCGGGACTAGCGGCTTACGAGCAGTACTTC	CASSSGLAAYEQYF
17	-	TRBV9	TRBD2	TRBJ2-1	TGTGCCAGCAGCGTAGGCAGGGCGGGAGGAAGCACGGGTGAGCAGTTCTTC	CASSVGRAGGSTGEQFF
17	-	TRBV4-1	-	TRBJ1-2	TGCGCCAGCAGCCAACCATCTACGTCCGCTACTAACTATGGCTACACCTTC	CASSQPSTSATNYGYTF
15	once	TRBV19	-	TRBJ2-3	TGTGCCAGTAGTATAGGTAACTCCTTCACAGATACGCAGTATTTT	CASSIGNSFTDTQYF
15	once	TRBV5-4	TRBD2	TRBJ2-1	TGTGCCAGCAGCTCCGGGACTAGCGGGAGCTGGGAGCAGTTCTTC	CASSSGTSGSWEQFF
14	-	TRBV7-3	-	TRBJ2-3	TGTGCCAGCAGCCAAGGGACTGGGGCGCCTACGCAGTATTTT	CASSQGTGAPTQYF
15	-	TRBV2	-	TRBJ1-4	TGTGCCAGCAGTGAGCAGGGTCTAGCTAATGAAAAACTGTTTTTT	CASSEQGLANEKLFF
15	-	TRBV25-1	TRBD2	TRBJ2-7	TGTGCCAGCAGTCCTAGGACTAGCGGAAACCCCGAGCAGTACTTC	CASSPRTSGNPEQYF
17	-	TRBV5-6	TRBD1	TRBJ1-1	TGTGCCAGCAGCCTCGGACAGGACCTCCCATCTTACACTGAAGCTTTCTTT	CASSLGQDLPSYTEAFF
12	-	TRBV28	-	TRBJ1-5	TGTGCCAGCAGTCAGGGTGGGCAGCCCCAGCATTTT	CASSQGGQPQHF
13	-	TRBV7-7	-	TRBJ2-3	TGTGCCAGCAGCTTAGACTTCACAGATACGCAGTATTTT	CASSLDFTDTQYF
18	once	TRBV15	TRBD1	TRBJ1-4	TGTGCCACCAGCAGAGATCTGACAGGGGGGAGGACTAATGAAAAACTGTTTTTT	CATSRDLTGGRTNEKLFF
15	-	TRBV7-3	-	TRBJ2-7	TGTGCCAGCAGCCCCCAGGCGGGCGCATGGGACGAGCAGTACTTC	CASSPQAGAWDEQYF
13	-	TRBV5-1	-	TRBJ1-2	TGCGCCAGCAGCTCCGACAGTGCCTATGGCTACACCTTC	CASSSDSAYGYTF
14	-	TRBV29-1	-	TRBJ2-1	TGCAGCGTTGAAAGTTCGGTGGGGGACAATGAGCAGTTCTTC	CSVESSVGDNEQFF
15	-	TRBV5-5	-	TRBJ1-1	TGTGCCAGCAGCTCTCTCGCCGGAAACACTGGTGAAGCTTTCTTT	CASSSLAGNTGEAFF
13	-	TRBV5-6	TRBD2	TRBJ2-2	TGTGCCAGCAGTGGGACTAGCGACGGGGAGCTGTTTTTT	CASSGTSDGELFF
15	-	TRBV2	TRBD1	TRBJ1-5	TGTGCCAGCAGTGGAACAGGGGGCTCGAATCAGCCCCAGCATTTT	CASSGTGGSNQPQHF
14	-	TRBV5-1	TRBD1	TRBJ2-5	TGCGCCAGCAGCGGACAGACAGGGCGAGAGACCCAGTACTTC	CASSGQTGRETQYF
13	-	TRBV29-1	TRBD1	TRBJ2-3	TGCAGCGTTAGACAGGGGGGCACAGATACGCAGTATTTT	CSVRQGGTDTQYF
12	-	TRBV7-2	TRBD1	TRBJ1-2	TGTGCCAGCAGCTCCCAGGGGGATGGCTACACCTTC	CASSSQGDGYTF
14	few	TRBV5-1	TRBD1	TRBJ1-1	TGCGCCAGCAGCATGGACAGGGGGATCACTGAAGCTTTCTTT	CASSMDRGITEAFF
13	once	TRBV6-1	-	TRBJ2-2	TGTGCCAGCACTGTCTTGAGAGCCGGGGAGCTGTTTTTT	CASTVLRAGELFF
15	-	TRBV12-2	-	TRBJ2-5	TGTGCAAGTCGCTTAGCGGGACTCCCGGCGGGGACCCAGTACTTC	CASRLAGLPAGTQYF
14	-	TRBV7-2	-	TRBJ1-1	TGTGCCAGCAGCTTAGACCCTCCCAACACTGAAGCTTTCTTT	CASSLDPPNTEAFF
16	-	TRBV5-5	-	TRBJ2-3	TGTGCCAGCAGCTTGGCCACTGACAGGTCCGTGGATACGCAGTATTTT	CASSLATDRSVDTQYF
14	-	TRBV6-4	-	TRBJ2-3	TGTGCCAGCAGTCAACAGGGAGGCCCAGATACGCAGTATTTT	CASSQQGGPDTQYF
16	-	TRBV5-6	-	TRBJ1-1	TGTGCCAGCAGCCCGACGGGCCGCGGGGGGAACACTGAAGCTTTCTTT	CASSPTGRGGNTEAFF